A single sample gave rise to the 27 T cell receptor beta chains below, sequenced in a study of early T cells in non-severe SARS-CoV-2 infection. TCRdb passed the 5' RACE reads through MiXCR, listing each CDR3 protein once. The sample lists around 52,000 distinct CDR3 sequences, around a tenth occurring once. The material sequenced was whole blood. These receptors were collected from an adult who was a healthcare worker with PCR-confirmed SARS-CoV-2 infection or an uninfected control (not recorded which).

V and J are TRBV9 and TRBJ2-3; the D gene is possibly TRBD1 (6 bases). The germline V and J ends were trimmed by 4 bases and 4 bases, with 13 bases remaining between them. The CDR3 is made up of 14 amino acids. Germline assignment: CDR1 SGDLS and CDR2 YYNGEE. The CDR3 DNA reads as TGTGCCAGCAGCTCCGGCGCAGGGGCAGATACGCAGTATTTT. As protein: CASSSGAGADTQYF.

The chain carries TRBV7-9 and TRBJ1-4; D is possibly TRBD1 (5 bases). Per germline, CDR1 SEHNR and CDR2 FQNEAQ (reference sequence). The CDR3 is 16 residues long. With 5 bases removed from V and 3 bases from J, the gap between germline ends came to 16 bases. The CDR3 loop is CASSESGAGPNEKLFF. CDR3 nucleotide sequence: TGTGCCAGCAGCGAATCCGGGGCAGGGCCTAATGAAAAACTGTTTTTT.

Many counts were recorded for this clonotype. The V call is TRBV6-1, the J call TRBJ2-7; tentatively, D is TRBD1 (5 bases). This CDR3 is 16 amino acids long. Germline lookup yields CDR1 MNHNS and CDR2 SASEGT. V was shortened by 6 bases and J by 5 bases, with 23 bases between the two germline ends. The CDR3, as DNA: TGTGCCAGCAGGCCTCCTGTGGGGCTGGTATCCCACGAGCAGTACTTC. Its translation: CASRPPVGLVSHEQYF.

The chain employs TRBV5-1 and TRBJ2-2; tentatively, D is TRBD1 (5 bases). Germline V gives CDR1 SGHRS, CDR2 YFSETQ. The CDR3 is made up of 15 amino acids. V was clipped by 3 bases and J by 3 bases, with 12 bases between them. As DNA, the CDR3 is TGCGCCAGCAGCTCGACAGAAGCGCACACCGGGGAGCTGTTTTTT. It translates to CASSSTEAHTGELFF.

The table lists this clonotype with a few counts. V is TRBV20-1 and J is TRBJ1-2, with TRBD1 as a possible D gene (5 bases). Trimming pared 3 bases from V and 4 bases from J, leaving 15 bases between. The CDR3 has 14 amino acids. Germline loops: CDR1 DFQATT, CDR2 SNEGSKA (reference sequence). For the CDR3, the DNA is TGCAGTGCTAGGTTGGGGGAACTTAGCTATGGCTACACCTTC. It yields the protein CSARLGELSYGYTF.

The chain links TRBV18 to TRBJ2-1; D is perhaps TRBD1 (5 bases). The CDR3 has 13 amino acids. Deletions cut 3 bases from V and 7 bases from J, with 10 bases between. The germline gives CDR1 KGHSH, CDR2 LQKENI. CDR3 in DNA: TGTGCCAGCTCACCCACAGGAAAAAATGAGCAGTTCTTC. It specifies CASSPTGKNEQFF.

The CDR3 loop is CASSTGLAKNIQYF. The CDR3 coding sequence is TGTGCCAGTAGCACAGGGCTAGCCAAAAACATTCAGTACTTC. The V call is TRBV19, the J call TRBJ2-4, with D possibly TRBD1 on 6 matching bases. The CDR3 has 14 residues. Germline CDR1 and CDR2: LNHDA and SQIVND (reference sequence). Trimming took 6 bases from V and 0 from J, leaving 9 bases between them.

This clonotype appeared a few times. V gene TRBV21-1 combines with J gene TRBJ2-3. TRBV21-1 is flagged as a pseudogene. The CDR3 is made up of 12 amino acids. The CDR3 sequence: CASSSQEDTQYF. In DNA, the CDR3 is TGTGCCAGCAGCTCCCAGGAAGATACGCAGTATTTT.

In its sample, this clonotype was seen many times. Here the CDR3 reads CASSRGGLAGYDEQFF. The CDR3 DNA reads as TGTGCCAGCAGCCGGGGGGGACTAGCGGGATACGATGAGCAGTTCTTC. The V call is TRBV7-7, the J call TRBJ2-1; 13 bases align to TRBD2. The CDR3 extends over 16 amino acids. J was trimmed by 8 bases and V by 5 bases; bases with no gene match: 9. The germline gives CDR1 SSHAT, CDR2 FNYEAQ (reference sequence). The entire variable domain, with the rest obtained from reference TRBV7-7 and TRBJ2-1, is as follows: GAGVSQSPRYKVTKRGQDVTLRCDPISSHATLYWYQQALGQGPEFLTYFNYEAQPDKSGLPSDRFSAERPEGSISTLTIQRTEQRDSAMYRCASSRGGLAGYDEQFFGPGTRLTVL.

This clonotype was seen more than once but under ten times. This chain joins TRBV5-1 and TRBJ2-4, with a weak D call TRBD2 (5 bases). This CDR3 region has 14 residues. CDR1 and CDR2 (germline): SGHRS, YFSETQ. The V end lost 4 bases, the J end lost 1 base, and 9 bases lay between the germline ends. The CDR3 sequence: CASSVSVAKNIQYF. CDR3 DNA: TGCGCCAGCAGCGTTAGCGTGGCCAAAAACATTCAGTACTTC.

This clonotype was observed a few times. V is TRBV7-3 and J is TRBJ2-7; 13 bases align to TRBD2. The CDR3 totals 15 residues. Per the germline V gene, CDR1 is SGHTA and CDR2 is FQGTGA. V lost 4 bases and J lost 4; bases outside the gene matches: 4. CDR3 amino acids: CASSSWTSGSYEQYF. DNA for the CDR3: TGTGCCAGCAGCTCTTGGACTAGCGGGAGTTACGAGCAGTACTTC.

This clonotype was seen ten or more times. The chain employs TRBV11-2 and TRBJ2-7; 8 bases align to TRBD2. Trimming removed 5 bases from V and 2 bases from J; junction bases left unmatched: 17. CDR3 length: 18 residues. CDR1 and CDR2 (germline): SGHAT, FQNNGV. Here the CDR3 reads CASSPTSRRRGATYEQYF. The CDR3 nucleotides are TGTGCCAGCAGCCCGACCTCCCGTAGGCGGGGGGCAACCTACGAGCAGTACTTC.

This chain connects TRBV11-2 to TRBJ2-3; D is possibly TRBD1 (6 bases). Trimming cost V 5 bases and J 3 bases, with 15 bases left between them. CDR1 is SGHAT and CDR2 is FQNNGV in the germline V gene. CDR3 length equals 15 residues. CDR3 sequence: CASSRRDDRTDTQYF. CDR3 sequence (DNA): TGTGCCAGCAGCCGTCGAGACGACAGGACAGATACGCAGTATTTT.

This clonotype was seen a few times. The gene calls are TRBV7-9 and TRBJ2-5, with no clear D. Germline assignment: CDR1 SEHNR and CDR2 FQNEAQ (reference sequence). V lost 5 bases and J lost 4, with 14 bases in between. There are 14 residues in the CDR3. The CDR3 DNA is TGTGCCAGCAGCCCTACAAACCGGGCAGAGACCCAGTACTTC. Translated, it gives CASSPTNRAETQYF. Full variable domain (outside the CDR3, taken from reference TRBV7-9 and TRBJ2-5): DTGVSQNPRHKITKRGQNVTFRCDPISEHNRLYWYRQTLGQGPEFLTYFQNEAQLEKSRLLSDRFSAERPKGSFSTLEIQRTEQGDSAMYLCASSPTNRAETQYFGPGTRLLVL.

This clonotype was detected many times. The genes are TRBV20-1 and TRBJ2-2; TRBD2 matches at 11 bases. The CDR3 has 15 amino acids. Germline V gives CDR1 DFQATT, CDR2 SNEGSKA (reference sequence). The trim removed 2 bases at V and 4 bases at J, leaving 3 bases unmatched. The CDR3, as DNA: TGCAGTGCTAGACCTACTAGCGGGGGCACCGGGGAGCTGTTTTTT. Encoded protein: CSARPTSGGTGELFF.

The gene calls are TRBV5-4 and TRBJ2-3, with 8 bases that match TRBD2. V dropped 4 bases and J dropped 6; count of bases not matched to a gene: 10. This CDR3 comprises 15 residues. Germline V CDR1 and CDR2: SGHNT, YYREEE (reference sequence). CDR3 sequence: CASSPGTRVWDTQYF. The CDR3 DNA reads TGTGCCAGCAGCCCCGGGACTAGAGTGTGGGATACGCAGTATTTT. Drawing the rest from reference TRBV5-4 and TRBJ2-3, the complete variable domain is ETGVTQSPTHLIKTRGQQVTLRCSSQSGHNTVSWYQQALGQGPQFIFQYYREEENGRGNFPPRFSGLQFPNYSSELNVNALELDDSALYLCASSPGTRVWDTQYFGPGTRLTVL.

This clonotype turned up a few times. The CDR3 reads CASRRAGTSGAEQYF. In nucleotides, the CDR3 is TGCGCCAGCAGGCGGGCCGGGACTAGCGGTGCCGAGCAGTACTTC. The gene calls are TRBV5-1 and TRBJ2-7; 11 bases match TRBD2. Trimming at V came to 5 bases and at J to 6 bases, leaving 10 bases not matched to a gene. The CDR3 runs to 15 residues. Germline lookup yields CDR1 SGHRS and CDR2 YFSETQ.

This clonotype was counted ten times or more. The chain recombines TRBV20-1 with TRBJ1-6; the match to TRBD1 covers 7 bases. After removal of 1 base from V and 7 bases from J, the junction contained 7 bases not matched to a gene. This CDR3 region has 15 residues. Germline V gives CDR1 DFQATT, CDR2 SNEGSKA (reference sequence). The CDR3 loop is CSARVTTGTNSPLHF. CDR3 nucleotides: TGCAGTGCTAGAGTAACGACAGGGACGAATTCACCCCTCCACTTT.

In its sample, this clonotype was seen a few times. The V and J genes are TRBV4-1 and TRBJ2-7; 8 positions agree with TRBD1. Per the germline V gene, CDR1 is MGHRA and CDR2 is YSYEKL. The CDR3 contains 15 residues. V gave up 5 bases and J gave up 4 bases; unmatched junction bases: 10. For the CDR3, the DNA is TGCGCCAGCAGCAAGGGTTCAGGGGGCAGTTACGAGCAGTACTTC. Its protein product is CASSKGSGGSYEQYF.

At least ten counts were recorded for this clonotype. The V and J genes are TRBV28 and TRBJ2-1; a possible D gene is TRBD2 (5 bases). This CDR3 spans 13 amino acids. The ends were cut back, 1 base at V and 9 bases at J, with 10 bases in the middle. The germline CDR1 and CDR2 sequences are MDHEN and SYDVKM. The chain's CDR3 is CASSLLFRGEQFF. The CDR3 region has the DNA TGTGCCAGCAGTTTATTATTTCGGGGTGAGCAGTTCTTC. The full variable domain, in which reference TRBV28 and TRBJ2-1 provide the parts outside the CDR3, is DVKVTQSSRYLVKRTGEKVFLECVQDMDHENMFWYRQDPGLGLRLIYFSYDVKMKEKGDIPEGYSVSREKKERFSLILESASTNQTSMYLCASSLLFRGEQFFGPGTRLTVL.

The sample holds a few counts of this clonotype. This chain connects TRBV19 to TRBJ2-3; a possible D gene is TRBD2 (5 bases). Germline V gives CDR1 LNHDA, CDR2 SQIVND (reference sequence). The CDR3 length is 13 residues. Trimming removed 5 bases at V and 14 bases at J, with 20 bases between. The DNA of the CDR3 is TGTGCCAGTAGTTTCAGCGGACTTCCCGATCTGTATTTT. Encoded protein: CASSFSGLPDLYF.

This clonotype occurred many times. V and J are TRBV5-4 and TRBJ2-7; TRBD2 matches 14 bases. J was trimmed by 6 bases and V by 4 bases; bases with no gene match: 6. Germline V gene data show CDR1 as SGHNT and CDR2 as YYREEE (reference sequence). This CDR3 comprises 15 residues. The CDR3 coding sequence is TGTGCCAGCAGCCCGGGGGGACTAGCGGGAGTCGAGCAGTACTTC. It specifies CASSPGGLAGVEQYF.

This clonotype was seen at least ten times. J is TRBJ2-1 and V is TRBV28, with 7 bases lining up with TRBD1. Losses at the gene ends were 6 bases for V and 4 bases for J; bases not matched to a gene: 3. The CDR3 totals 13 residues. Germline lookup yields CDR1 MDHEN and CDR2 SYDVKM. CDR3 DNA sequence: TGTGCCAGCAGCTTGACAGGGTACAATGAGCAGTTCTTC. It specifies CASSLTGYNEQFF.

This clonotype was observed at least ten times. This chain connects TRBV10-2 to TRBJ1-2; no firm D call. Trimming took 0 bases from V and 8 from J, leaving 10 bases between them. Germline V gene data show CDR1 as WSHSY and CDR2 as SAAADI. The CDR3 runs 13 residues. In nucleotides, the CDR3 is TGCGCCAGCAGTGAGTCCAGAACCGCCGGCTACACCTTC. Translated: CASSESRTAGYTF.

This clonotype was detected ten times or more. The genes are TRBV4-1 and TRBJ2-2, with TRBD2 matching over 8 bases. This CDR3 comprises 16 residues. The ends lost 0 bases at V and 6 bases at J; junction bases unmatched: 6. CDR1 and CDR2 (germline): MGHRA, YSYEKL. The CDR3 coding sequence is TGCGCCAGCAGCCAAGACAGGACTAGCCGGGCCGGGGAGCTGTTTTTT. Translation: CASSQDRTSRAGELFF.

This clonotype turned up a few times. This chain uses TRBV4-1 with TRBJ2-1; perhaps TRBD2 as D (5 bases). CDR1 and CDR2 (germline): MGHRA, YSYEKL. The CDR3 has 13 amino acids. V was shortened by 0 bases and J by 12 bases, with 12 bases between the two germline ends. This CDR3 is CASSQDLVSVQFF. The CDR3 coding sequence is TGCGCCAGCAGCCAAGATCTGGTTAGCGTGCAGTTCTTC.

The J gene is TRBJ2-7, the V gene TRBV3-1, with D uncertain. Germline V CDR1 and CDR2: LGHDT, YNNKEL (reference sequence). CDR3 length: 12 residues. Trimming took 1 base from V and 7 from J, leaving 8 bases between them. The CDR3 DNA sequence: TGTGCCAGCAGCCAAGCCCCCAATGAGCAGTACTTC. Residues: CASSQAPNEQYF.